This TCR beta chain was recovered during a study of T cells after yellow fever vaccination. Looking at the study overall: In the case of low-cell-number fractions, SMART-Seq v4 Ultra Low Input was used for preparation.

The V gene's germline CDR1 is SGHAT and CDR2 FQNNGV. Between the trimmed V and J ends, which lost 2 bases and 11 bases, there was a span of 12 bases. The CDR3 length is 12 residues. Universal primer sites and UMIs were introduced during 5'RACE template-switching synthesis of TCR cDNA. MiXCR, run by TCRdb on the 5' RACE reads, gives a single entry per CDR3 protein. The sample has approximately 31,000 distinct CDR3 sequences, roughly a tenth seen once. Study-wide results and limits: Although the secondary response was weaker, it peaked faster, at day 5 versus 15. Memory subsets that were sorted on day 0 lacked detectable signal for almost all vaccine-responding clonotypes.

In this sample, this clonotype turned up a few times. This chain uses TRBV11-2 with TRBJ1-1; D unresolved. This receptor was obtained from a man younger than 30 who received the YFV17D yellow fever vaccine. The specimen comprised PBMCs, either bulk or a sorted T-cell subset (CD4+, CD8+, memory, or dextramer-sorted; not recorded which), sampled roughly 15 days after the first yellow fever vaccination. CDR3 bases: TGTGCCAGCAGCTTACTTGGGGATAGGGCTTTCTTT. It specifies CASSLLGDRAFF.